These 10 T cell receptor beta chains came from one sample sequenced in a study of a mutant IDH1 vaccine in newly diagnosed glioma. Sequencing used immunoSEQ multiplex PCR; TCRdb keeps in-frame clones, though not all of them. The data show more than 80,000 clones, 83% seen once. As for time point: baseline, week 1 (first vaccination visit). Treatment denoted: pre-vaccination baseline after standard-of-care therapy. Specimen: PBMCs, collected from a glioma patient treated with radiotherapy, temozolomide or both. These receptors came from a woman in her forties or fifties with glioma.

This clone has only one observation. The chain uses TRBV27 and TRBJ2-7, with 7 bases lining up with TRBD1. This CDR3 spans 13 amino acids. The germline V gene has CDR1 MNHEY and CDR2 SMNVEV (reference sequence). V lost 5 bases to trimming and J lost 2 bases; unmatched junction nucleotides: 3. This CDR3 reads CASSAGTAYEQYF. DNA for the CDR3: TGTGCCAGCAGTGCCGGGACAGCCTACGAGCAGTACTTC.

The chain couples TRBV9 to TRBJ2-2; tentative D call: TRBD2 (6 bases). The CDR3 is 15 amino acids. V was trimmed by 3 bases and J by 6 bases, leaving 15 bases between them. CDR1 and CDR2 from the germline V gene are SGDLS and YYNGEE. This CDR3 reads CASSAQAGYAGELFF. The CDR3 bases are TGTGCCAGCAGCGCCCAGGCGGGGTACGCCGGGGAGCTGTTTTTT.

The V gene is TRBV28, the J gene TRBJ2-7, with D maybe TRBD1 (7 bases). V lost 3 bases, J lost 2 bases, and 11 bases lay in between. There are 14 residues in the CDR3. The germline V gene has CDR1 MDHEN and CDR2 SYDVKM. The CDR3 sequence: CASSFQGGPYEQYF. The CDR3 DNA is TGTGCCAGCAGTTTTCAGGGGGGTCCCTACGAGCAGTACTTC.

This chain connects TRBV6-1 to TRBJ1-1; no clear D. Germline V gene data show CDR1 as MNHNS and CDR2 as SASEGT. The CDR3 runs to 15 residues. The ends were cut back, 8 bases at V and 2 bases at J, with 18 bases in the middle. CDR3 sequence (DNA): TGTGCCAGCTTAACCTTTGGGCTGAGTAACACTGAAGCTTTCTTT. It encodes CASLTFGLSNTEAFF.

The chain combines TRBV15 with TRBJ1-1; TRBD1 is a possible D gene (5 bases). Germline CDR1 LNHNV, CDR2 YYDKDF (reference sequence). V lost 4 bases and J lost 2, with 8 bases in between. This CDR3 contains 13 residues. The CDR3 is CATSIQGNTEAFF. In DNA form, the CDR3 reads TGTGCCACCAGCATCCAGGGAAACACTGAAGCTTTCTTT.

DNA for the CDR3: TGTGCCGGCGCAAAAGACAGGGACAAAGAGACCCAGTACTTC. Its translation: CAGAKDRDKETQYF. J is TRBJ2-5 and V is TRBV2; 7 positions agree with TRBD1. The CDR3 length is 14 residues. V shed 11 bases, J shed 3 bases, and the junction held 12 bases outside the gene matches. Germline values: CDR1 SNHLY, CDR2 FYNNEI.

The chain couples TRBV19 to TRBJ1-1, with D unresolved. Per germline, CDR1 LNHDA and CDR2 SQIVND (reference sequence). Trimming removed 5 bases from V and 8 bases from J, with 18 bases in between. The CDR3 consists of 14 residues. CDR3 coding DNA: TGTGCCAGTAGTCCTCCTGGGAGCCTTACAGAAGCTTTCTTT. This encodes CASSPPGSLTEAFF.

The J gene is TRBJ1-1, the V gene TRBV6-6; 11 bases agree with TRBD1. The V and J ends lost 2 bases and 3 bases, in that order; junction bases with no gene match: 5. Germline CDR1 and CDR2: MNHNY and SVGAGI (reference sequence). This CDR3 comprises 16 residues. CDR3 loop: CASSYGQGALYTEAFF. In nucleotides, the CDR3 is TGTGCCAGCAGTTACGGACAGGGGGCTCTCTACACTGAAGCTTTCTTT.

This rearrangement joins TRBV4-2 to TRBJ1-2; 7 bases fit TRBD1. J lost 5 bases, V lost 5 bases, and 8 bases had no gene match. This CDR3 contains 14 residues. From germline, CDR1 is LGHNA and CDR2 YNFKEQ. The CDR3 region has the DNA TGTGCCAGCAGCAAAGGGGACAGAGAATATGGCTACACCTTC. Translated, it gives CASSKGDREYGYTF.

The V and J genes are TRBV30 and TRBJ1-6; 8 nucleotides match TRBD1. The CDR3 has 13 residues. Per the germline V gene, CDR1 is GTSNPN and CDR2 is SVGIG (reference sequence). The V segment lost 8 bases and the J segment 7 bases; nucleotides outside the gene matches: 7. DNA for the CDR3: TGTGCCAGCCGGGGACAGGCCAATTCACCCCTCCACTTT. Its protein is CASRGQANSPLHF. The variable domain in full, completed from reference TRBV30 and TRBJ1-6, reads SQTIHQWPATLVQPVGSPLSLECTVEGTSNPNLYWYRQAAGRGLQLLFYSVGIGQISSEVPQNLSASRPQDRQFILSSKKLLLSDSGFYLCASRGQANSPLHFGNGTRLTVT.